Listed below are T cell receptor beta chains from one sample, sequenced in a study of blood T cell repertoires in COVID-19. The repertoire was sequenced with immunoSEQ multiplex PCR; TCRdb's copy has only in-frame clones and lacks some. This table holds 200,000 to 250,000 clones, around nine tenths found once. Sequencing was performed on peripheral blood. The receptors stem from a woman in her seventies with active or convalescent COVID-19. The CDR3 runs from the conserved cysteine through the conserved F or W. The D gene is left open where the match is weak. Clone sizes are given selectively: once, few, many, or a class where the clone is expanded.

d_call,v_call,clone_size,j_call,cdr3_nt,cdr3_aa
-,TRBV11-2,-,TRBJ2-3,TGTGCCAGCAGCTTTGTCGGTACGAGCACAGATACGCAGTATTTT,CASSFVGTSTDTQYF
-,TRBV12-3/TRBV12-4,-,TRBJ2-5,TGTGCCAGTACGGGGTCCCAAGAGACCCAGTACTTC,CASTGSQETQYF
-,TRBV5-5,-,TRBJ2-5,TGTGCCAGCAGCCCCCGAGGGTCGGAGACCCAGTACTTC,CASSPRGSETQYF
-,TRBV14,-,TRBJ1-2,TGTGCCAGTACCTTCGGACGGGGAGGCTACACCTTC,CASTFGRGGYTF
-,TRBV10-1,-,TRBJ1-1,TGCGCCAGCAGTATGGCCGGAGGAGACACTGAAGCTTTCTTT,CASSMAGGDTEAFF
-,TRBV5-1,-,TRBJ1-1,TGCGCCAGCAGCTTAGGGGGAAGGGAAACTGAAGCTTTCTTT,CASSLGGRETEAFF
-,TRBV7-6,-,TRBJ1-2,TGTGCCAGCAGCTTAATGAGGCCGACCTCTAACTATGGCTACACCTTC,CASSLMRPTSNYGYTF
-,TRBV6-5,-,TRBJ1-5,TGTGCCAGCGGAGGGCTTAGCAATCAGCCCCAGCATTTT,CASGGLSNQPQHF
-,TRBV11-1,-,TRBJ2-6,TGTGCCAGCAGCCCCCGACAGTCTGGGGCCAACGTCCTGACTTTC,CASSPRQSGANVLTF
-,TRBV6-2/TRBV6-3,-,TRBJ1-2,TGTGCCAGTAGTTTGCAGGGAATCGGGTACGGCGGCTACACCTTC,CASSLQGIGYGGYTF
-,TRBV4-3,-,TRBJ2-5,TGCGCCAGCAGCCAAGATCGGACAGTACAAGAGACCCAGTACTTC,CASSQDRTVQETQYF
-,TRBV15,-,TRBJ2-7,TGTGCCACCAGCAGAGAGGGCGGGGCCTACGAGCAGTACTTC,CATSREGGAYEQYF
-,TRBV4-3,-,TRBJ1-2,TGCGCCAGCAGCCAAGAGAAGGAGGGGATCTATGGCTACACCTTC,CASSQEKEGIYGYTF
-,TRBV5-1,few,TRBJ2-2,TGCGCCAGCAGCTTCAGGACAGCCACCGGGGAGCTGTTTTTT,CASSFRTATGELFF
-,TRBV2,-,TRBJ1-4,TGTGCCAGCAACAGGGAGCATAATGAAAAACTGTTTTTT,CASNREHNEKLFF
-,TRBV13,few,TRBJ2-2,TGTGCCAGCAGCTTACGGACCGGGGAGCTGTTTTTT,CASSLRTGELFF
-,TRBV4-1,-,TRBJ1-6,TGCGCCAGCAGCCGAAATCAGCAGGGAGGAATCTCACCCCTCCACTTT,CASSRNQQGGISPLHF
-,TRBV6-5,-,TRBJ1-2,TGTGCCAGCAGTTACCCCAATCAGGGGATTAACTATGGCTACACCTTC,CASSYPNQGINYGYTF
TRBD1,TRBV5-1,-,TRBJ1-4,TGCGCCAGCAGAGCAGGGACAGCAACTAATGAAAAACTGTTTTTT,CASRAGTATNEKLFF
-,TRBV27,-,TRBJ1-2,TGTGCCAGCAGTTTACAGTGGGCCCGGGGCTATGGCTACACCTTC,CASSLQWARGYGYTF
-,TRBV9,-,TRBJ1-5,TGTGCCAGCAGCTCTACAGGAAATCAGCCCCAGCATTTT,CASSSTGNQPQHF
TRBD1,TRBV24-1,-,TRBJ1-2,TGTGCCACCAGTGATTTTCCCGGGACAGAAAACTATGGCTACACCTTC,CATSDFPGTENYGYTF
-,TRBV11-2,-,TRBJ1-2,TGTGCCAGCAGCTTAGATCGGGAGCTGGGCTACACCTTC,CASSLDRELGYTF
-,TRBV11-1,-,TRBJ2-1,TGTGCCAGCAGCTCTAGACAGGCCCGCTACAATGAGCAGTTCTTC,CASSSRQARYNEQFF
-,TRBV4-2,-,TRBJ2-6,TGTGCCAGCAGCCAAGCCGAACTAACAACTGGGGCCAACGTCCTGACTTTC,CASSQAELTTGANVLTF
TRBD1,TRBV6-1,-,TRBJ1-5,TGTGCCAGCAGTGACCCGGGACAGTTCAATCAGCCCCAGCATTTT,CASSDPGQFNQPQHF
-,TRBV3-1/TRBV3-2,few,TRBJ1-3,TGTGCCAGCAGTAAGGACTCGTACTCTGGAAACACCATATATTTT,CASSKDSYSGNTIYF
TRBD1,TRBV6-1,-,TRBJ1-1,TGTGCCAGCAGTGAAGCCCTCGGACAGGACGTCAACACTGAAGCTTTCTTT,CASSEALGQDVNTEAFF
-,TRBV24-1,once,TRBJ2-1,TGTGCCACCAGTGACCGAACCCCCGGGGAGCAGTTCTTC,CATSDRTPGEQFF
-,TRBV18,-,TRBJ1-2,TGTGCCAGCTCACCCCCGCAGGGAGGCTACACCTTC,CASSPPQGGYTF
-,TRBV19,-,TRBJ1-2,TGTGCCAGTAGTGCGGCGTGGAGGGGCTACACCTTC,CASSAAWRGYTF
-,TRBV6-5,-,TRBJ1-6,TGTGCCAGCGCGGGGAATTCACCCCTCCACTTT,CASAGNSPLHF
-,TRBV7-2,-,TRBJ1-1,TGTGCCAGCAGCTTCGGGGGAGTCGCGAACACTGAAGCTTTCTTT,CASSFGGVANTEAFF
-,TRBV5-6,-,TRBJ2-7,TGTGCCAGCAGCTCCGACAGAGGAGACGAGCAGTACTTC,CASSSDRGDEQYF
-,TRBV11-2,once,TRBJ2-1,TGTGCCAGCAGCTTAGGGCAGGCCGGATACAATGAGCAGTTCTTC,CASSLGQAGYNEQFF
-,TRBV19,-,TRBJ1-1,TGTGCCAGTACTACCAACAGACAGACTGAAGCTTTCTTT,CASTTNRQTEAFF
-,TRBV10-3,once,TRBJ2-7,TGTGCCATCAGTGAGGGCAGCTCCTACGAGCAGTACTTC,CAISEGSSYEQYF
TRBD2,TRBV5-1,-,TRBJ2-1,TGCGCCAGCAGCCATCTAATCAGCGGGGGGGCCGATGAGCAGTTCTTC,CASSHLISGGADEQFF
TRBD2,TRBV6-5,-,TRBJ2-1,TGTGCCAGCGGGACTAGCGGGGGGGCCGGAAATGAGCAGTTCTTC,CASGTSGGAGNEQFF
TRBD1,TRBV5-1,-,TRBJ1-2,TGCGCCAGCAGCTCGGACAGGGGCGATGGACACTATGGCTACACCTTC,CASSSDRGDGHYGYTF
-,TRBV9,-,TRBJ2-1,TGTGCCAGCAGCCAACTAGCCCCCTATATGCTTAAGCAGTTCTTC,CASSQLAPYMLKQFF
-,TRBV11-3,-,TRBJ1-1,TGTGCTTGTACAGGCGCGGTTCCCTTTAGGAACACTGAAGCTTTCTTT,CACTGAVPFRNTEAFF
-,TRBV4-1,-,TRBJ1-5,TGCGCCAGCAGCCAAGGCGGGGGTAAGTATCAGCCCCAGCATTTT,CASSQGGGKYQPQHF
TRBD1,TRBV5-4,-,TRBJ2-3,TGTGCCCTCGGACAGGGGGCAGATACGCAGTATTTT,CALGQGADTQYF
-,TRBV18,-,TRBJ1-2,TGTGCCAGCTCACCTTTGACAGGCTTCGGCTACACCTTC,CASSPLTGFGYTF
-,TRBV6-2/TRBV6-3,-,TRBJ2-5,TGTGCCAGCAGTTACCCCGCCAGAAAAGAGACCCAGTACTTC,CASSYPARKETQYF
TRBD2,TRBV7-2,-,TRBJ2-2,TGTGCCAGCAGCTTAGTAGCGGGGGTAACCGGGGAGCTGTTTTTT,CASSLVAGVTGELFF
-,TRBV7-9,-,TRBJ1-4,TGTGCCAGCAGCTTAGCTTCGGCAGGAACTTATGAAAAACTGTTTTTT,CASSLASAGTYEKLFF
TRBD2,TRBV3-1/TRBV3-2,-,TRBJ2-1,TGTGCCAGCAGCCCCCATCGAGCGGGGGGGTTCAATGAGCAGTTCTTC,CASSPHRAGGFNEQFF
TRBD1,TRBV5-5,-,TRBJ1-2,TGTGCCAGCAGCTCCTCGACAGGGAGAAGCTATGGCTACACCTTC,CASSSSTGRSYGYTF